This TCR beta chain derives from a study of OX40 agonist ivuxolimab in advanced cancers. Study details: Partial responses were recorded for three patients, including one with hepatocellular carcinoma and two with cutaneous melanoma. Study-level results: In general, CD8+ T cells held more expanded clones than CD4+ did, on average.

Produced via immunoSEQ multiplex PCR; TCRdb's table is partial and in-frame only. This sample has about 61,000 clones, with 75% to 90% found just once. In this sample, this clone turned up once. Its cognate antigen is unknown. CDR3 length: 13 residues. V dropped 2 bases and J dropped 5 bases, with 8 bases sitting between them. Germline CDR1 SGHTA, CDR2 FQGTGA. This chain joins TRBV7-3 and TRBJ2-3; D unresolved. The sequence derives from an adult with an advanced solid tumor such as melanoma, head and neck, liver or kidney cancer. Specimen: CD4+ or CD8+ T cells sorted from blood, collected in a trial of the OX40 agonist ivuxolimab. CDR3 protein: CASSLVGLDTQYF. The CDR3 DNA reads as TGTGCCAGCAGCTTAGTGGGGTTAGATACGCAGTATTTT. Complete variable domain (other parts from reference TRBV7-3 and TRBJ2-3): GAGVSQTPSNKVTEKGKYVELRCDPISGHTALYWYRQSLGQGPEFLIYFQGTGAADDSGLPNDRFFAVRPEGSVSTLKIQRTERGDSAVYLCASSLVGLDTQYFGPGTRLTVL.